The clone carrying this T cell receptor beta chain was seen once. Authors' analysis steps: Reference gene primer amplification gave nucleated cell count estimates. Method: immunoSEQ multiplex PCR; TCRdb's copy keeps in-frame clones and lacks some. The V and J calls and the clone size are those of that table, but D and trimming were determined from the DNA. This table holds tens of thousands of clones, 73% found once. The sample originates from a study of blood T cell repertoires in COVID-19. About the study: Italy, Spain and the United States were the sources of the convalescent and acute COVID-19 samples.

This CDR3 contains 13 residues. Germline CDR1 and CDR2: MNHNS and SASEGT. V lost 2 bases and J lost 11; bases outside the gene matches: 4. The chain recombines TRBV6-1 with TRBJ1-5; TRBD1 matches 9 bases. This receptor was taken from a woman between 70 and 85 years old with acute or convalescent COVID-19. What was sequenced was peripheral blood. This chain's CDR3 is CASSETGGISQHF. CDR3 DNA sequence: TGTGCCAGCAGTGAAACAGGGGGCATATCCCAGCATTTT.